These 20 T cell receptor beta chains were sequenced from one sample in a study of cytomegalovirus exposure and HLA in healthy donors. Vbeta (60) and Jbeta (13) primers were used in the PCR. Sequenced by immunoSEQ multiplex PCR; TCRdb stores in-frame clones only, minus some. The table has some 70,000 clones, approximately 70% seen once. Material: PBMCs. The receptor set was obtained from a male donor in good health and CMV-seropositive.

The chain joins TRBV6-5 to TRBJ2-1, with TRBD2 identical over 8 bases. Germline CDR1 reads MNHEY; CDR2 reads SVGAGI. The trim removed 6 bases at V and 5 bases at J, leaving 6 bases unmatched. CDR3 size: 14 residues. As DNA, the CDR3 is TGTGCCAGCAGATCGGGGGGGCTCAACAATGAGCAGTTCTTC. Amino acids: CASRSGGLNNEQFF.

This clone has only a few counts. The CDR3: CAWSGLLRTGVHEQYF. The CDR3 region has the DNA TGTGCCTGGAGTGGTCTCCTTAGGACAGGGGTCCACGAGCAGTACTTC. The chain combines TRBV30 with TRBJ2-7; 9 bases match TRBD1. This CDR3 has 16 residues. V lost 1 base, J lost 5 bases, and 12 bases stayed unmatched. The germline V gene encodes CDR1 GTSNPN and CDR2 SVGIG (reference sequence).

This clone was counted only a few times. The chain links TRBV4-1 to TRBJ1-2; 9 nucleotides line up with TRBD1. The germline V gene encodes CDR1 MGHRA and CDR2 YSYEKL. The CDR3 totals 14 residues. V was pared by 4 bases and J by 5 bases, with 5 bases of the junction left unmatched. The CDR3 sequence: CASSRGTGFYGYTF. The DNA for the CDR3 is TGCGCCAGCAGCCGCGGGACAGGGTTTTATGGCTACACCTTC.

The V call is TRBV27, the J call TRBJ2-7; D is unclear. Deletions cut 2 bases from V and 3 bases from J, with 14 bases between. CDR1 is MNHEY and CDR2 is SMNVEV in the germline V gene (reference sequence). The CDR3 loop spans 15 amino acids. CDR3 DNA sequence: TGTGCCAGCAGTTTAGGAGACCGACCCCACTACGAGCAGTACTTC. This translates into CASSLGDRPHYEQYF.

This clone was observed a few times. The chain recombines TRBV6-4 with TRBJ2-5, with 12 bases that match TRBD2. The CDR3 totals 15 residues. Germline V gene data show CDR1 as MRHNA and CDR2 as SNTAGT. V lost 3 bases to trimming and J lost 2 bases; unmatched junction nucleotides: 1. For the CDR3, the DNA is TGTGCCAGCAGTGAACTAGCGGGGGGTCAAGAGACCCAGTACTTC. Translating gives CASSELAGGQETQYF.

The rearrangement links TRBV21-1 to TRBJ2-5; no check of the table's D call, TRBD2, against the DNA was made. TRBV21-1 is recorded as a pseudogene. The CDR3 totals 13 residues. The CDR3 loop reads CASTPEVQETQYF. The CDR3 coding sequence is TGTGCCAGCACCCCGGAGGTACAAGAGACCCAGTACTTC.

The CDR3 DNA sequence: TGTGCCAGCTCGACTAGCGAGACCTACGAGCAGTACTTC. The encoded protein is CASSTSETYEQYF. The rearrangement joins TRBV6-5 to TRBJ2-5; 8 bases line up with TRBD2. Matching the DNA end better, TRBJ2-7 makes the J call doubtful. This CDR3 is 13 amino acids long. From germline, CDR1 is MNHEY and CDR2 SVGAGI.

The CDR3: CASSFGLVDTIYF. The CDR3 coding sequence is TGTGCCAGCAGCTTCGGGTTAGTGGACACCATATATTTT. This chain uses TRBV5-5 with TRBJ1-3; D remains ambiguous. The V end was cut by 2 bases, the J end by 8 bases, with 11 bases between. This CDR3 spans 13 amino acids. Germline lookup yields CDR1 SGHKS and CDR2 YYEKEE (reference sequence). Full variable domain (missing parts from reference TRBV5-5 and TRBJ1-3): DAGVTQSPTHLIKTRGQQVTLRCSPISGHKSVSWYQQVLGQGPQFIFQYYEKEERGRGNFPDRFSARQFPNYSSELNVNALLLGDSALYLCASSFGLVDTIYFGEGSWLTVV.

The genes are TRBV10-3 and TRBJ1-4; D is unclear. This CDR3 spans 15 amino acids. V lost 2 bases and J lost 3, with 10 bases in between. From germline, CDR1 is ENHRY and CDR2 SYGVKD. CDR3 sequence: CAISEAGSPNEKLFF. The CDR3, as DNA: TGTGCCATCAGTGAGGCGGGGAGTCCTAATGAAAAACTGTTTTTT.

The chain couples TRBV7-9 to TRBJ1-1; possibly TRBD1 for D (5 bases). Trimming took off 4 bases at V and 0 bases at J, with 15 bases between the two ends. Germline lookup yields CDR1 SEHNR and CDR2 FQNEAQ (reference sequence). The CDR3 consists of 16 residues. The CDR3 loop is CASSSSTGGMNTEAFF. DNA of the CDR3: TGTGCCAGCAGCTCTTCGACTGGGGGGATGAACACTGAAGCTTTCTTT.

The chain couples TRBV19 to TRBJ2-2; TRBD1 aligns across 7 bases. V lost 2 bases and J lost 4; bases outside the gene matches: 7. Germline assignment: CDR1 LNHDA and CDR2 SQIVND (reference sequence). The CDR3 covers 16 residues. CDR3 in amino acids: CASSISEGAVTGELFF. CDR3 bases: TGTGCCAGTAGTATAAGTGAGGGGGCCGTCACCGGGGAGCTGTTTTTT.

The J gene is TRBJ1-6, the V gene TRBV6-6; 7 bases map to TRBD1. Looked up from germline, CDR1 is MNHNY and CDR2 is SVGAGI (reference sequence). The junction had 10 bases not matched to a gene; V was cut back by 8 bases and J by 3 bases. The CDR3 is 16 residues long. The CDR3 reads CASFREGTDYNSPLHF. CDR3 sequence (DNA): TGTGCCAGCTTTCGCGAGGGGACAGACTATAATTCACCCCTCCACTTT.

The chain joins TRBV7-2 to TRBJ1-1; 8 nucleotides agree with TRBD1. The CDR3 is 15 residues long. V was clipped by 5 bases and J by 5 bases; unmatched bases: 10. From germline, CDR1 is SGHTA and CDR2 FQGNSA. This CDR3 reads CASSTLGQGGTEAFF. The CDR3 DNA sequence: TGTGCCAGCAGCACCCTCGGACAGGGTGGGACTGAAGCTTTCTTT.

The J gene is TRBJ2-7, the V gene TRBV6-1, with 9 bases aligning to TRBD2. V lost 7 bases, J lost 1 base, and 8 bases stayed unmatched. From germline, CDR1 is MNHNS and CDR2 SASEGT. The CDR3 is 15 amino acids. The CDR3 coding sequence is TGTGCCAGCAAATTGACTAGCGGCACTTCCTACGAGCAGTACTTC. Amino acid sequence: CASKLTSGTSYEQYF.

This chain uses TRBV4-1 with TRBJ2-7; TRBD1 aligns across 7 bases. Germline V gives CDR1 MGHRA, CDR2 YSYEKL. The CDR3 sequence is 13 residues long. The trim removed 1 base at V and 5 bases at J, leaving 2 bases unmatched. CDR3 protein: CASSQVGTDEQYF. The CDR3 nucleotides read TGCGCCAGCAGCCAAGTGGGGACAGACGAGCAGTACTTC.

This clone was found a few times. CDR3 nucleotide sequence: TGCGCCAGCAGCCCCGGGACAGGGACGGGCGGCTACACCTTC. Its translation: CASSPGTGTGGYTF. The V gene is TRBV5-1, the J gene TRBJ1-2, with TRBD1 matching 9 bases. The CDR3 covers 14 residues. V shed 4 bases and J 8 bases; nucleotides not matched to a gene: 9. Germline values: CDR1 SGHRS, CDR2 YFSETQ.

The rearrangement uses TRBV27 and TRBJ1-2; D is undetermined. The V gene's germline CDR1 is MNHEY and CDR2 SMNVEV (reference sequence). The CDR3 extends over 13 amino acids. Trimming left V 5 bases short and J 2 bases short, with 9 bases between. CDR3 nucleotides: TGTGCCAGCAGTCTCCGGGAAAACTATGGCTACACCTTC. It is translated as CASSLRENYGYTF.

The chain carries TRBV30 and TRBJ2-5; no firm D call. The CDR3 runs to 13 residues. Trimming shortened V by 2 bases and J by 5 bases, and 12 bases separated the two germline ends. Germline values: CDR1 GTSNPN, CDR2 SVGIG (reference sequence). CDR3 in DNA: TGTGCCTGGAGTTTTATATTCCTGGAGACCCAGTACTTC. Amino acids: CAWSFIFLETQYF.

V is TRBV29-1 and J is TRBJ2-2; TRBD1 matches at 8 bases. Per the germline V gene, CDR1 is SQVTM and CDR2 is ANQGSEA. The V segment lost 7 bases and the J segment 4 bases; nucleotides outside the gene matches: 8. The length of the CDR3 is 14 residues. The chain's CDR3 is CSATGAVGTGELFF. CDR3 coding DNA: TGCAGCGCGACAGGGGCGGTGGGCACCGGGGAGCTGTTTTTT.

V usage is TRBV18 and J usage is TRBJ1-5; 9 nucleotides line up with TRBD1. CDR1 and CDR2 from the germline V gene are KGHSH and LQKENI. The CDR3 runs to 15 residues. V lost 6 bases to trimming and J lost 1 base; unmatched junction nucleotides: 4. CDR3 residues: CASSAGTGSNQPQHF. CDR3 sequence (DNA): TGTGCCAGCTCCGCCGGGACAGGGAGCAATCAGCCCCAGCATTTT.